A selection of T cell receptor beta chains follows, all from one sample in a study of blood T cell repertoires in COVID-19. The method was immunoSEQ multiplex PCR; TCRdb's version includes in-frame clones alone and lacks a portion of them. The sample lists some 160,000 clones, around nine tenths seen once, with about 9.3% in the top ten. Material for sequencing was peripheral blood. Receptor source: a woman in her 70s with COVID-19, enrolled during active disease. CDR3s include the opening cysteine and the closing phenylalanine or tryptophan. The D gene is left open where the match is weak. Clone size is stated in some rows and not others, as once, few, many or a class when expanded.

DNA: TGTGCCAGCAGTTACGGGACAGGCCACTCCTACGAGCAGTACTTC
CDR3: CASSYGTGHSYEQYF
size: few
J: TRBJ2-7
D: TRBD1
V: TRBV6-5

DNA: TGTGCCAGCAGTGTGGGCAGGGTCCCTGAAAAACTGTTTTTT
CDR3: CASSVGRVPEKLFF
size: -
J: TRBJ1-4
D: -
V: TRBV2

DNA: TGTGCCTGGAGTCCGGACAGGCGAGGAAATTCACCCCTCCACTTT
CDR3: CAWSPDRRGNSPLHF
size: -
J: TRBJ1-6
D: TRBD1
V: TRBV30

DNA: TGTGCCAGCAGTGAGAGAGTATCTGGGACCCAGTACTTC
CDR3: CASSERVSGTQYF
size: -
J: TRBJ2-5
D: -
V: TRBV6-1

DNA: TGTGCCAGCAGCTCTCCGGACAGACCTTATCAGCCCCAGCATTTT
CDR3: CASSSPDRPYQPQHF
size: -
J: TRBJ1-5
D: -
V: TRBV5-5

DNA: TGTGCCAGCAGCTCACGTGGACAGCCGCAAAATTCACCCCTCCACTTT
CDR3: CASSSRGQPQNSPLHF
size: once
J: TRBJ1-6
D: -
V: TRBV27

DNA: TGTGCCAGCAGTTTGCGGGGGGCCAGGAGTCATGGCTACACCTTC
CDR3: CASSLRGARSHGYTF
size: -
J: TRBJ1-2
D: -
V: TRBV28

DNA: TGTGCCAGCAGTCTACACCCCCCGGGTAATTCACCCCTCCACTTT
CDR3: CASSLHPPGNSPLHF
size: -
J: TRBJ1-6
D: -
V: TRBV7-3

DNA: TGCGCCAGCAGCGTGGGACGTCGGCAGGGGTACAATGAGCAGTTCTTC
CDR3: CASSVGRRQGYNEQFF
size: few
J: TRBJ2-1
D: -
V: TRBV5-1

DNA: TGTGCCAGCAGACGATCAGGGGGTCCGGATAGCAATCAGCCCCAGCATTTT
CDR3: CASRRSGGPDSNQPQHF
size: -
J: TRBJ1-5
D: TRBD1
V: TRBV27

DNA: TGTGCCAGCAGCTTGGGTGGCGGGGGATGGGGCAACACTGAAGCTTTCTTT
CDR3: CASSLGGGGWGNTEAFF
size: -
J: TRBJ1-1
D: -
V: TRBV5-4

DNA: TGCAGTGCTAAACAGGGGGTCCTAGCTTTCTTT
CDR3: CSAKQGVLAFF
size: -
J: TRBJ1-1
D: TRBD1
V: TRBV20-1

DNA: TGTGCCAGCAGCCAAGCTCTAGCGGGGGGTAATGAGCAGTTCTTC
CDR3: CASSQALAGGNEQFF
size: -
J: TRBJ2-1
D: TRBD2
V: TRBV3-1/TRBV3-2

DNA: TGTGCCAGCAGTCGTCCCTACAATGAGCAGTTCTTC
CDR3: CASSRPYNEQFF
size: -
J: TRBJ2-1
D: -
V: TRBV28

DNA: TGTGCCAGCAGCTTAGGGGTTTTGGGCAGGGCTAATGATCATGGCTACACCTTC
CDR3: CASSLGVLGRANDHGYTF
size: -
J: TRBJ1-2
D: -
V: TRBV7-9

DNA: TGTGCCAGCAGCCAAAGACAGGGGGCCTACACTGAAGCTTTCTTT
CDR3: CASSQRQGAYTEAFF
size: few
J: TRBJ1-1
D: TRBD1
V: TRBV11-1

DNA: TGTGCCTGGAGGCGTGGGAGTACCTACGAGCAGTACTTC
CDR3: CAWRRGSTYEQYF
size: -
J: TRBJ2-7
D: -
V: TRBV30

DNA: TGTGCCTGGAGCCCGGGGTGGTTTAGCAATCAGCCCCAGCATTTT
CDR3: CAWSPGWFSNQPQHF
size: once
J: TRBJ1-5
D: -
V: TRBV30

DNA: TGTGCCAGCAGTAGGGGGAGCACCGGGGAGCTGTTTTTT
CDR3: CASSRGSTGELFF
size: -
J: TRBJ2-2
D: -
V: TRBV6-5

DNA: TGCGCCAGCAGCTTGGACAGAAGCACAGATACGCAGTATTTT
CDR3: CASSLDRSTDTQYF
size: -
J: TRBJ2-3
D: -
V: TRBV5-1

DNA: TGTGCCAGTAGTATGGACAGTAATCAGCCCCAGCATTTT
CDR3: CASSMDSNQPQHF
size: few
J: TRBJ1-5
D: -
V: TRBV19

DNA: TGTGCCAGCAGGCTGACAGGCAATAATTCACCCCTCCACTTT
CDR3: CASRLTGNNSPLHF
size: -
J: TRBJ1-6
D: -
V: TRBV2

DNA: TGTGCCAGCCGAATTTCCGGGACAGCATCCTACGAGCAGTACTTC
CDR3: CASRISGTASYEQYF
size: -
J: TRBJ2-7
D: TRBD1
V: TRBV5-4

DNA: TGTGCCTGGAGCGTTGGGGACAGGTTGGGGAACTATGGCTACACCTTC
CDR3: CAWSVGDRLGNYGYTF
size: -
J: TRBJ1-2
D: TRBD1
V: TRBV30

DNA: TGTGCCAGCAGCTTGGACAGGGCCAGGGGAAACACCATATATTTT
CDR3: CASSLDRARGNTIYF
size: -
J: TRBJ1-3
D: -
V: TRBV5-6